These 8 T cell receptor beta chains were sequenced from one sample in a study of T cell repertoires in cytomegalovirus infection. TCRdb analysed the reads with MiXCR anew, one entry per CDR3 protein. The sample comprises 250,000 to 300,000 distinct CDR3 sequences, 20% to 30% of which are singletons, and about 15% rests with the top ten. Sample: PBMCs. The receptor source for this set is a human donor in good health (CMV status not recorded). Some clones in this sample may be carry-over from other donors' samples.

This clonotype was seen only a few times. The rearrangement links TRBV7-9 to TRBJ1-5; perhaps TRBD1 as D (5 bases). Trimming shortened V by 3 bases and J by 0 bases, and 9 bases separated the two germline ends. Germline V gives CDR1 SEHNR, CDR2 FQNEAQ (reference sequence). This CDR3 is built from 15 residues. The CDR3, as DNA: TGTGCCAGCAGCTTGGGGCCTCTTAGCAATCAGCCCCAGCATTTT. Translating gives CASSLGPLSNQPQHF.

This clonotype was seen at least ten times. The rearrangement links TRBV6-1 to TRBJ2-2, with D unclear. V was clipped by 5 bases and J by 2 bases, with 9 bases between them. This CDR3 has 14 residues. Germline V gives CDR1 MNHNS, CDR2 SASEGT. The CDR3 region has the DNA TGTGCCAGCAGTTTTAACAGAAACACCGGGGAGCTGTTTTTT. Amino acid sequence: CASSFNRNTGELFF.

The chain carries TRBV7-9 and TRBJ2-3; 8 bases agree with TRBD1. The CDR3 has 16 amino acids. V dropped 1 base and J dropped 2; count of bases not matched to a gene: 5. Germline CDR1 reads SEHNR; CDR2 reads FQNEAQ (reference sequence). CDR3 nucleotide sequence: TGTGCCAGCAGCTTAGGGGCAGGGGGCGTCACAGATACGCAGTATTTT. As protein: CASSLGAGGVTDTQYF.

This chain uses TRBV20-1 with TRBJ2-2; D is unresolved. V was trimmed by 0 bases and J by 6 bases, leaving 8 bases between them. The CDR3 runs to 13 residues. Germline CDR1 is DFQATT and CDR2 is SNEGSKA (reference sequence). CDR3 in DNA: TGCAGTGCTAGAGATAACACGTCCGGGGAGCTGTTTTTT. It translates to CSARDNTSGELFF.

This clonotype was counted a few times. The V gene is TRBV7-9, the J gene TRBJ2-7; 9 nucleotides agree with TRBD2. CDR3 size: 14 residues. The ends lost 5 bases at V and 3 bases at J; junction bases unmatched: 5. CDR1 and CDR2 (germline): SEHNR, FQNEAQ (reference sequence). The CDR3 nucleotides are TGTGCCAGCAGCCCTGGGACTAGCAGCTACGAGCAGTACTTC. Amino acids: CASSPGTSSYEQYF.

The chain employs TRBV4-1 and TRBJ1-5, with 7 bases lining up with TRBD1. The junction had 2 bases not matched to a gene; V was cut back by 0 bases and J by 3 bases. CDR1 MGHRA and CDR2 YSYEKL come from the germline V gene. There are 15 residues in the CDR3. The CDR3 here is CASSQDGTDNQPQHF. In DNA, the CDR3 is TGCGCCAGCAGCCAAGATGGGACAGACAATCAGCCCCAGCATTTT.

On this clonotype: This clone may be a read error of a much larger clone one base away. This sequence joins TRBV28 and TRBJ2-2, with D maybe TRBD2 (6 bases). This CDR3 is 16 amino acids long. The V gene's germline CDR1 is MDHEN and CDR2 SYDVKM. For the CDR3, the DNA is TGTGCCAGCAGCCCCTTTGGCAGGGCGGACGCCGGGGGGCTGTTTTTT. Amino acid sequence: CASSPFGRADAGGLFF.

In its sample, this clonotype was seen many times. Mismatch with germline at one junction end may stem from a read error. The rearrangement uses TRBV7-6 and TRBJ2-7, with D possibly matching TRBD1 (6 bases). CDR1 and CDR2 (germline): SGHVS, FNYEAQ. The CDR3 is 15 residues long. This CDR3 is CASSLTGSFSHEQYF. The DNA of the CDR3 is TGTGCCAGCAGCTTAACAGGGTCCTTCTCCCACGAGCAGTACTTC.